The 9 T cell receptor beta chains below come from one sample, sequenced in a study of blood T cell repertoires in COVID-19. TCRdb's table, derived via immunoSEQ multiplex PCR, lists solely in-frame clones and lacks some. Seen here are about 200,000 clones, roughly 90% observed once, and the top ten hold around 1.5%. Sequencing input: peripheral blood. The receptors come from a man aged 18 to 29 with active or convalescent COVID-19.

The CDR3 sequence: CASPFRQGRPYEQYF. In DNA, the CDR3 is TGTGCCAGTCCGTTCAGACAGGGAAGACCTTACGAGCAGTACTTC. The chain combines TRBV19 with TRBJ2-7; the match to TRBD1 covers 7 bases. J lost 4 bases, V lost 8 bases, and 14 bases had no gene match. Germline CDR1 reads LNHDA; CDR2 reads SQIVND (reference sequence). This CDR3 is built from 15 residues.

The chain joins TRBV9 to TRBJ1-6, with D possibly being TRBD1 (6 bases). Per the germline V gene, CDR1 is SGDLS and CDR2 is YYNGEE. The CDR3 sequence is 12 residues long. The V and J ends lost 3 bases and 10 bases respectively, with 8 bases between them. This chain's CDR3 is CASSGQDSPLHF. The CDR3 DNA is TGTGCCAGCAGCGGACAGGACTCACCCCTCCACTTT.

This clone was counted only a few times. This chain connects TRBV4-3 to TRBJ2-7; D is possibly TRBD2 (6 bases). The V and J ends lost 0 bases and 3 bases respectively, with 9 bases between them. The CDR3 has 14 residues. Germline V lookup: CDR1 LGHNA, CDR2 YSLEER. The CDR3 DNA sequence: TGCGCCAGCAGCCAAGAGGAGGGAAGCTACGAGCAGTACTTC. Translated: CASSQEEGSYEQYF.

J is TRBJ2-7 and V is TRBV6-5; D possibly corresponds to TRBD1 (5 bases). There are 14 residues in the CDR3. CDR1 MNHEY and CDR2 SVGAGI come from the germline V gene. Trimming left V 2 bases short and J 1 base short, with 9 bases between. The CDR3 bases are TGTGCCAGCAGTTACCAGCAGGGTTCCTACGAGCAGTACTTC. This gives the protein CASSYQQGSYEQYF.

The rearrangement uses TRBV7-9 and TRBJ2-3; D is ambiguous. The CDR3 loop spans 12 amino acids. Germline V CDR1 and CDR2: SEHNR, FQNEAQ (reference sequence). Trimming pared 5 bases from V and 2 bases from J, leaving 5 bases between. As DNA, the CDR3 is TGTGCCAGCAGCCCTTACACAGATACGCAGTATTTT. It is translated as CASSPYTDTQYF.

The chain has TRBV19 and TRBJ2-3, with 8 bases fitting TRBD2. This CDR3 has 13 residues. Germline CDR1 is LNHDA and CDR2 is SQIVND (reference sequence). V lost 2 bases, J lost 6 bases, and 1 base stayed unmatched. This CDR3 reads CASSIRGGDTQYF. The DNA of the CDR3 is TGTGCCAGTAGTATACGGGGGGGTGATACGCAGTATTTT. The whole variable domain, remainder taken from reference TRBV19 and TRBJ2-3, is DGGITQSPKYLFRKEGQNVTLSCEQNLNHDAMYWYRQDPGQGLRLIYYSQIVNDFQKGDIAEGYSVSREKKESFPLTVTSAQKNPTAFYLCASSIRGGDTQYFGPGTRLTVL.

The chain employs TRBV2 and TRBJ1-4; D is undetermined. V was clipped by 7 bases and J by 4 bases, with 13 bases between them. From germline, CDR1 is SNHLY and CDR2 FYNNEI. The CDR3 is made up of 14 amino acids. CDR3 DNA: TGTGCCAGCACCCCGGAGGAGATTAATGAAAAACTGTTTTTT. Translation: CASTPEEINEKLFF.

The sample holds one count of this clone. The gene calls are TRBV2 and TRBJ2-2, with TRBD1 as a possible D gene (5 bases). The CDR3 spans 14 residues. Germline CDR1 and CDR2: SNHLY and FYNNEI. Trimming shortened V by 4 bases and J by 3 bases, and 9 bases separated the two germline ends. Here the CDR3 DNA reads TGTGCCAGCAGTGTAAGGGGTGACACCGGGGAGCTGTTTTTT. Translation gives CASSVRGDTGELFF.

The genes are TRBV18 and TRBJ2-4; a weak D match, TRBD1 (6 bases). CDR3 length: 17 residues. CDR1 and CDR2 (germline): KGHSH, LQKENI. V was pared by 0 bases and J by 0 bases, with 12 bases between. CDR3 protein: CASSPPSAGEAKNIQYF. CDR3 sequence (DNA): TGTGCCAGCTCACCACCGTCGGCAGGGGAAGCCAAAAACATTCAGTACTTC.